A selection of T cell receptor beta chains follows, all from one sample in a study of CD8 T cells in ankylosing spondylitis. TCRdb re-derived calls from the 5' RACE reads in MiXCR, one entry per CDR3 protein. The table includes 230,000 or so distinct CDR3 sequences, about 18% detected once. What was sequenced was blood, either unsorted or a sorted T cell fraction (not recorded which). These receptors all come from a male donor with ankylosing spondylitis or in good health (not recorded which). Each CDR3 is given with its conserved first and last residue. D genes are given only for firm matches. Rows may omit the clone size; those that give it use once, few, many or a size class.

v_call,d_call,j_call,clone_size,cdr3_aa,cdr3_nt
TRBV4-1,.,TRBJ2-7,.,CASSQSQGSSYEQYF,TGCGCCAGCAGCCAATCCCAGGGCTCTTCCTACGAGCAGTACTTC
TRBV12-3/TRBV12-4,.,TRBJ2-7,.,CASSSPLYGSTYEQYF,TGTGCCAGCAGTTCCCCTCTGTACGGGAGCACCTACGAGCAGTACTTC
TRBV7-9,.,TRBJ2-7,many,CASSFDRQGYEQYF,TGTGCCAGCAGCTTCGACAGGCAGGGGTACGAGCAGTACTTC
TRBV29-1,.,TRBJ1-1,few,CSVVTVVYTEAFF,TGCAGCGTTGTGACAGTAGTGTACACTGAAGCTTTCTTT
TRBV2,TRBD2,TRBJ2-7,many,CASRARLAVRQYF,TGTGCCAGCAGGGCAAGACTAGCGGTAAGACAGTACTTC
TRBV6-5,TRBD2,TRBJ2-1,few,CASSYPRTSGRATYNEQFF,TGTGCCAGCAGTTACCCGCGGACTAGCGGGAGGGCCACCTACAATGAGCAGTTCTTC
TRBV7-8,TRBD2,TRBJ2-1,.,CASSLLSSGSYNEQFF,TGTGCCAGCAGCTTACTTTCTAGCGGCTCCTACAATGAGCAGTTCTTC
TRBV12-3/TRBV12-4,.,TRBJ1-5,.,CASSSTVNSNQPQHF,TGTGCCAGCAGTTCGACAGTTAATAGCAATCAGCCCCAGCATTTT
TRBV5-6,TRBD2,TRBJ2-1,.,CASSLAAASGRGDNEQFF,TGTGCCAGCAGCCTTGCGGCGGCTAGCGGGAGAGGCGACAATGAGCAGTTCTTC
TRBV28,TRBD1,TRBJ2-5,few,CASSFHDMRTGPGYF,TGTGCCAGCAGTTTCCATGACATGAGGACAGGCCCAGGGTACTTC
TRBV7-8,.,TRBJ2-7,few,CASSFNRDNYEQYF,TGTGCCAGCAGCTTCAACAGGGACAACTACGAGCAGTACTTC
TRBV5-1,.,TRBJ2-2,.,CASSWTGGLAGDTGELFF,TGCGCCAGCAGCTGGACAGGGGGCCTAGCGGGGGACACCGGGGAGCTGTTTTTT
TRBV29-1,.,TRBJ2-2,many,CSVELAANTGELFF,TGCAGCGTTGAATTAGCGGCGAACACCGGGGAGCTGTTTTTT
TRBV27,.,TRBJ2-3,few,CASSLKNPDTQYF,TGTGCCAGCAGTCTTAAGAATCCAGATACGCAGTATTTT
TRBV29-1,TRBD2,TRBJ2-1,many,CSVDYVVPTSGNEQFF,TGCAGCGTTGATTATGTCGTCCCGACTAGCGGCAATGAGCAGTTCTTC